This T cell receptor beta chain is drawn from a study of T cells in localized non-small cell lung cancer. Study outcomes and limitations: T cell clonality was highest in uninvolved adjacent lung, above tumor. Prolonged overall survival went with higher T cell density in the blood. Adjacent lung held a median approximately 50 of the top 100 tumor clones.

On this clone: What it binds is unknown.

Germline V gene data show CDR1 as LGHNA and CDR2 as YSLEER. This CDR3 comprises 15 residues. Germline trimming cut 0 bases from V and 3 bases from J; bases unmatched to any gene: 2. The repertoire was sequenced with immunoSEQ multiplex PCR; TCRdb's copy has only in-frame clones and lacks some. This table has about 64,000 clones, more than 80% appearing once. The sequence came from a man between 40 and 69 years old with stage II lung adenocarcinoma. The V gene is TRBV4-3, the J gene TRBJ2-1; 7 bases are shared with TRBD2. Sequencing used PBMCs, obtained before any cancer treatment. CDR3 nucleotide sequence: TGCGCCAGCAGCCAAGATTCTAGCGGCTACAATGAGCAGTTCTTC. It translates to CASSQDSSGYNEQFF.